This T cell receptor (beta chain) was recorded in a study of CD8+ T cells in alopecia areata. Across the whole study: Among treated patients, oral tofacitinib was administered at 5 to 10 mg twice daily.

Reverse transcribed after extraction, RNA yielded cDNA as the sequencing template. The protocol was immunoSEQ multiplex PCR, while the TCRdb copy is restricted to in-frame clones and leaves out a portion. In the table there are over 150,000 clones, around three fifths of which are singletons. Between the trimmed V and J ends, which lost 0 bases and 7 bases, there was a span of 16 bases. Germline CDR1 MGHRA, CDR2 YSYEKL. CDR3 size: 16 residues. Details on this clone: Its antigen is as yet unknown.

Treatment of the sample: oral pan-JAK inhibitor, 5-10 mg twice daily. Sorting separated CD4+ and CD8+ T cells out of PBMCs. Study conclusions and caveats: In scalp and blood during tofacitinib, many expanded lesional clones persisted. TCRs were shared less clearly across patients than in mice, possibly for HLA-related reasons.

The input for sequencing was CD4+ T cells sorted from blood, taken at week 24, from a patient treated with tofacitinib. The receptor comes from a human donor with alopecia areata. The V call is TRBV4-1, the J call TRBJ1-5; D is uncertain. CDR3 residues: CASSQDPSNLFQPQHF. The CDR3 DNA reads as TGCGCCAGCAGCCAAGATCCGTCCAACCTCTTCCAGCCCCAGCATTTT.